A selection of T cell receptor beta chains follows, all from one sample in a study of T cells in Graves' hyperthyroidism and ophthalmopathy. TCRdb itself ran the multiplex PCR reads through MiXCR, one entry per CDR3 protein. Among 500,000 to 600,000 distinct CDR3 sequences listed, 20% were seen once. The sample comprised blood. These receptor sequences come from a man aged 35 to 55 with Graves' ophthalmopathy. The CDR3 runs from the conserved cysteine through the conserved F or W. A D gene is named only where the DNA matches it firmly. The listing skips clone size in some rows; elsewhere it reads once, few, many or a size class.

abundance,v_gene,d_gene,j_gene,CDR3aa,CDR3nt
many,TRBV28,TRBD1,TRBJ1-2,CASSLLPQGKYGYTF,TGTGCCAGCAGTTTATTGCCACAGGGGAAATATGGCTACACCTTC
many,TRBV9,NA,TRBJ2-7,CASTIGGTSYEQYF,TGTGCCAGCACCATCGGAGGTACCTCCTACGAGCAGTACTTC
few,TRBV27,NA,TRBJ1-1,CASSLLGHNTEAFF,TGTGCCAGCAGTTTGCTGGGGCATAACACTGAAGCTTTCTTT
NA,TRBV9,NA,TRBJ1-1,CASSVGWLTENTEAFF,TGTGCCAGCAGCGTAGGGTGGCTGACGGAGAACACTGAAGCTTTCTTT
many,TRBV30,NA,TRBJ2-5,CAWSVWGGPQETQYF,TGTGCCTGGAGTGTTTGGGGGGGCCCGCAAGAGACCCAGTACTTC
few,TRBV20-1,TRBD2,TRBJ2-4,CSARLAGAKNIQYF,TGCAGTGCTAGACTAGCGGGGGCCAAAAACATTCAGTACTTC
many,TRBV12-3/TRBV12-4,TRBD1,TRBJ1-2,CASSPRTGWNYGYTF,TGTGCCAGCAGTCCCCGGACAGGATGGAACTATGGCTACACCTTC
few,TRBV20-1,TRBD1,TRBJ2-5,CSAAPPGGAETQYF,TGCAGTGCTGCGCCCCCAGGGGGCGCGGAGACCCAGTACTTC
NA,TRBV2,TRBD1,TRBJ1-2,CASRRPGGGGYTF,TGTGCCAGCCGCCGACCAGGGGGCGGTGGCTACACCTTC
many,TRBV2,NA,TRBJ1-1,CASLLGRKAFF,TGTGCCAGCTTATTGGGCAGGAAAGCTTTCTTT
NA,TRBV5-1,NA,TRBJ2-2,CASSFNREEELFF,TGCGCCAGCAGCTTCAACAGGGAAGAGGAGCTGTTTTTT
many,TRBV5-1,NA,TRBJ2-7,CASSFRMQSIGEQYF,TGCGCCAGCAGCTTTAGGATGCAGAGCATAGGCGAGCAGTACTTC
NA,TRBV20-1,NA,TRBJ1-2,CSAGLTAAGDAF,TGCAGTGCGGGATTGACAGCAGCAGGAGATGCCTTC
many,TRBV11-2,TRBD2,TRBJ2-1,CASSPIAGGNEQFF,TGTGCCAGCAGCCCCATAGCGGGAGGGAATGAGCAGTTCTTC
many,TRBV11-3,TRBD1,TRBJ2-1,CASSLTGTGVYNEQFF,TGTGCCAGCAGCTTGACCGGGACAGGGGTTTACAATGAGCAGTTCTTC
many,TRBV5-5,NA,TRBJ1-5,CASALRGTGNQPQHF,TGTGCCAGCGCCCTCAGGGGCACGGGCAATCAGCCCCAGCATTTT
many,TRBV20-1,TRBD2,TRBJ2-5,CSAKAHRLAEETQYF,TGCAGTGCTAAGGCCCACAGACTAGCGGAAGAGACCCAGTACTTC
NA,TRBV29-1,NA,TRBJ2-5,CSVAGGIQETQYF,TGCAGCGTTGCCGGAGGGATTCAAGAGACCCAGTACTTC
NA,TRBV5-1,NA,TRBJ1-1,CASSPLGGENTEVFF,TGCGCCAGCAGCCCCCTTGGAGGGGAGAACACTGAAGTTTTCTTT
few,TRBV9,TRBD1,TRBJ1-6,CASSVADRGGSPLHF,TGTGCCAGCAGCGTAGCCGACAGGGGAGGATCACCCCTCCACTTT
many,TRBV5-1,TRBD1,TRBJ2-7,CASSLVFGDSAYEQYF,TGCGCCAGCAGCTTGGTGTTTGGGGACAGCGCCTACGAGCAGTACTTC
many,TRBV11-1,TRBD1,TRBJ1-2,CASSSGTGGAGYTF,TGTGCCAGCAGCTCCGGGACAGGGGGCGCGGGCTACACCTTC
NA,TRBV7-9,NA,TRBJ2-1,CASSTDLQGYEQFF,TGTGCCAGCAGCACAGACCTACAGGGCTATGAGCAGTTCTTC
many,TRBV20-1,NA,TRBJ2-4,CSARQLAKNIQYF,TGCAGTGCTAGACAGTTAGCCAAAAACATTCAGTACTTC
many,TRBV18,NA,TRBJ2-1,CASSPTSVVGHEQFF,TGTGCCAGCTCACCGACTAGTGTAGTCGGCCATGAGCAGTTCTTC
many,TRBV20-1,NA,TRBJ2-7,CSAGDRYEQYF,TGCAGTGCGGGCGACCGGTACGAGCAGTACTTC
many,TRBV27,TRBD1,TRBJ2-7,CASRRSDRVSYEQYF,TGTGCCAGCAGACGCTCGGACAGGGTTTCCTACGAGCAGTACTTC
few,TRBV30,NA,TRBJ1-1,CAWSPGPLNTEAFF,TGTGCCTGGAGCCCGGGACCGCTGAACACTGAAGCTTTCTTT
NA,TRBV12-3/TRBV12-4,NA,TRBJ1-5,CASTAGLYQPQHF,TGTGCCAGCACCGCCGGCCTCTATCAGCCCCAGCATTTT
NA,TRBV5-1,NA,TRBJ1-2,CASSLGGAEGYTF,TGCGCCAGCAGCTTGGGGGGAGCGGAGGGCTACACCTTC
few,TRBV27,NA,TRBJ1-1,CATFLGTEAFF,TGTGCCACATTTTTGGGGACTGAAGCTTTCTTT
NA,TRBV11-2,TRBD2,TRBJ2-1,CASSPWTSGRNEQFF,TGTGCCAGCAGCCCCTGGACTAGCGGGAGAAATGAGCAGTTCTTC
few,TRBV29-1,TRBD1,TRBJ2-7,CSVEIWDRGVYEQYF,TGCAGCGTTGAAATTTGGGACAGGGGTGTCTACGAGCAGTACTTC
many,TRBV18,TRBD2,TRBJ2-1,CASSPDEGGVYNEQFF,TGTGCCAGCTCACCGGATGAGGGAGGGGTTTACAATGAGCAGTTCTTC
many,TRBV6-1,NA,TRBJ1-1,CASSEEGWTEAFF,TGTGCCAGCAGTGAAGAGGGGTGGACCGAAGCTTTCTTT
NA,TRBV18,NA,TRBJ2-7,CASSPPGIRAYEQYF,TGTGCCAGCTCACCACCGGGGATCAGGGCCTACGAGCAGTACTTC
many,TRBV6-1,NA,TRBJ2-1,CASSSYGAQYNEQFF,TGTGCCAGCAGTTCCTACGGGGCTCAGTACAATGAGCAGTTCTTC
many,TRBV7-3,NA,TRBJ2-3,CASSLWGARTQYF,TGTGCCAGCAGCTTATGGGGAGCCCGGACGCAGTATTTT
once,TRBV7-3,TRBD2,TRBJ2-3,CASTERGEDTQYF,TGTGCCAGCACGGAGCGGGGGGAGGATACGCAGTATTTT
few,TRBV4-2,NA,TRBJ1-5,CASSPYPSQTGVQPQHF,TGTGCCAGCAGCCCCTACCCTTCGCAGACCGGGGTTCAGCCCCAGCATTTT
NA,TRBV12-3/TRBV12-4,NA,TRBJ2-7,CASSLFAPYEQYF,TGTGCCAGCAGTTTATTCGCCCCCTACGAGCAGTACTTC
NA,TRBV19,TRBD2,TRBJ2-5,CASRGRGGSGTDQETQYF,TGTGCCAGTAGGGGGCGGGGGGGCTCGGGGACGGACCAAGAGACCCAGTACTTC